This is a list of T cell receptor beta chains from one sample in a study of T-cell reconstitution after alpha-beta-depleted transplantation in children. TCRdb reprocessed the PCR reads with MiXCR, giving one entry per CDR3 protein. Among 780,000 or so distinct CDR3 sequences listed, 15% to 20% were seen once. Sequenced here: PBMCs, mostly from graft donor cells, sampled 360 days after TCRalphabeta/CD19-depleted stem cell transplant. The source is a male patient aged 10-17 years who had a stem cell transplant for acute lymphoblastic leukemia, so the T cells may come from the graft donor. The CDR3 runs from the conserved cysteine through the conserved F or W. A D gene is named only where the DNA matches it firmly. A row's size may be missing; if present it is once, few, many or a size class.

clone size: few
D gene: TRBD2
CDR3 length: 14
V gene: TRBV12-3/TRBV12-4
J gene: TRBJ2-5
CDR3 protein: CASRQIAGGKTQYF
CDR3 DNA: TGTGCCAGCAGACAGATAGCGGGAGGGAAGACCCAGTACTTC

clone size: few
D gene: TRBD1
CDR3 length: 14
V gene: TRBV6-5
J gene: TRBJ2-7
CDR3 protein: CASSYYGTAYEQYF
CDR3 DNA: TGTGCCAGCAGTTACTACGGGACAGCCTACGAGCAGTACTTC

clone size: .
D gene: TRBD1
CDR3 length: 13
V gene: TRBV5-1
J gene: TRBJ2-3
CDR3 protein: CASCTGGADTQYF
CDR3 DNA: TGCGCCAGCTGTACAGGGGGAGCTGATACGCAGTATTTT

clone size: .
D gene: TRBD2
CDR3 length: 17
V gene: TRBV20-1
J gene: TRBJ2-7
CDR3 protein: CCASLWALGLAGYEQYF
CDR3 DNA: TGCTGTGCTAGCTTGTGGGCGTTGGGACTAGCGGGGTACGAGCAGTACTTC

clone size: few
D gene: TRBD1
CDR3 length: 15
V gene: TRBV7-9
J gene: TRBJ2-7
CDR3 protein: CASSYRTGNRHEQYF
CDR3 DNA: TGTGCCAGCAGCTACCGGACAGGGAACAGGCACGAGCAGTACTTC

clone size: .
D gene: .
CDR3 length: 17
V gene: TRBV3-1
J gene: TRBJ1-6
CDR3 protein: CASSQVAYSHGDSPLHF
CDR3 DNA: TGTGCCAGCAGCCAAGTCGCCTACAGCCACGGCGATTCACCCCTCCACTTT

clone size: many
D gene: .
CDR3 length: 13
V gene: TRBV7-2
J gene: TRBJ2-1
CDR3 protein: CASSFSRRNEQFF
CDR3 DNA: TGTGCCAGCAGCTTTTCCAGGCGCAATGAGCAGTTCTTC

clone size: few
D gene: .
CDR3 length: 14
V gene: TRBV6-5
J gene: TRBJ1-5
CDR3 protein: CASSYSAFNQPQHF
CDR3 DNA: TGTGCCAGCAGTTACTCGGCCTTCAATCAGCCCCAGCATTTT

clone size: .
D gene: TRBD1
CDR3 length: 19
V gene: TRBV27
J gene: TRBJ2-6
CDR3 protein: CASSFDRGLSTSGANVLTF
CDR3 DNA: TGTGCCAGCAGTTTTGACAGGGGGTTATCGACCTCTGGGGCCAACGTCCTGACTTTC

clone size: few
D gene: .
CDR3 length: 15
V gene: TRBV12-3/TRBV12-4
J gene: TRBJ2-1
CDR3 protein: CASSPDRITYNEQFF
CDR3 DNA: TGTGCCAGCAGTCCCGACAGGATCACCTACAATGAGCAGTTCTTC

clone size: .
D gene: .
CDR3 length: 12
V gene: TRBV29-1
J gene: TRBJ1-1
CDR3 protein: CSVVGQNTEAFF
CDR3 DNA: TGCAGCGTCGTAGGGCAGAACACTGAAGCTTTCTTT

clone size: .
D gene: TRBD1
CDR3 length: 14
V gene: TRBV25-1
J gene: TRBJ1-2
CDR3 protein: CASSEWGQGVGYTF
CDR3 DNA: TGTGCCAGCAGTGAATGGGGACAGGGAGTTGGCTACACCTTC

clone size: .
D gene: .
CDR3 length: 15
V gene: TRBV5-4
J gene: TRBJ2-2
CDR3 protein: CASSSYFLNTGELFF
CDR3 DNA: TGTGCCAGCAGCTCCTACTTCTTGAACACCGGGGAGCTGTTTTTT

clone size: few
D gene: .
CDR3 length: 14
V gene: TRBV5-1
J gene: TRBJ2-5
CDR3 protein: CASSFERGQETQYF
CDR3 DNA: TGCGCCAGCAGCTTCGAAAGGGGCCAAGAGACCCAGTACTTC

clone size: few
D gene: TRBD2
CDR3 length: 17
V gene: TRBV4-2
J gene: TRBJ2-7
CDR3 protein: CASSQEPSLAGAVEQYF
CDR3 DNA: TGTGCCAGCAGCCAAGAGCCTTCTCTAGCGGGAGCTGTCGAGCAGTACTTC

clone size: .
D gene: .
CDR3 length: 15
V gene: TRBV7-9
J gene: TRBJ2-7
CDR3 protein: CASSPDRANRDEQYF
CDR3 DNA: TGTGCCAGCAGCCCGGATAGGGCTAACCGGGACGAGCAGTACTTC

clone size: many
D gene: TRBD2
CDR3 length: 13
V gene: TRBV20-1
J gene: TRBJ2-7
CDR3 protein: CSARTSKSYEQYF
CDR3 DNA: TGCAGTGCCCGGACTAGCAAATCCTACGAGCAGTACTTC

clone size: few
D gene: .
CDR3 length: 11
V gene: TRBV7-2
J gene: TRBJ1-1
CDR3 protein: CASSLGGVAFF
CDR3 DNA: TGTGCCAGCAGCTTGGGGGGCGTAGCTTTCTTT

clone size: few
D gene: .
CDR3 length: 13
V gene: TRBV29-1
J gene: TRBJ2-3
CDR3 protein: CSSRASGTDTQYF
CDR3 DNA: TGCAGCTCAAGGGCGAGTGGCACAGATACGCAGTATTTT

clone size: .
D gene: TRBD2
CDR3 length: 15
V gene: TRBV11-2
J gene: TRBJ2-3
CDR3 protein: CASSPGLARWDTQYF
CDR3 DNA: TGTGCCAGCAGCCCCGGACTAGCGCGATGGGATACGCAGTATTTT

clone size: few
D gene: .
CDR3 length: 15
V gene: TRBV12-3/TRBV12-4
J gene: TRBJ2-3
CDR3 protein: CASRTEGFIADTQYF
CDR3 DNA: TGTGCCAGCAGAACTGAGGGATTCATCGCAGATACGCAGTATTTT

clone size: .
D gene: TRBD2
CDR3 length: 16
V gene: TRBV11-1
J gene: TRBJ2-3
CDR3 protein: CASSLTLAGGGNTQYF
CDR3 DNA: TGTGCCAGCAGCTTGACCCTAGCGGGAGGCGGAAATACGCAGTATTTT

clone size: few
D gene: .
CDR3 length: 14
V gene: TRBV7-6
J gene: TRBJ2-3
CDR3 protein: CASSSYQGTDTQYF
CDR3 DNA: TGTGCCAGCAGCTCATATCAGGGGACAGATACGCAGTATTTT

clone size: .
D gene: .
CDR3 length: 16
V gene: TRBV4-1
J gene: TRBJ1-6
CDR3 protein: CASSQERGIYNSPLHF
CDR3 DNA: TGCGCCAGCAGCCAAGAAAGGGGGATCTATAATTCACCCCTCCACTTT

clone size: few
D gene: .
CDR3 length: 14
V gene: TRBV27
J gene: TRBJ2-7
CDR3 protein: CASINSGPFYEQYF
CDR3 DNA: TGTGCCAGCATAAACTCGGGACCGTTCTACGAGCAGTACTTC

clone size: .
D gene: TRBD2
CDR3 length: 15
V gene: TRBV2
J gene: TRBJ2-7
CDR3 protein: CASTPRTSGSYEQYF
CDR3 DNA: TGTGCCAGCACTCCTAGGACTAGCGGCTCCTACGAGCAGTACTTC

clone size: .
D gene: .
CDR3 length: 15
V gene: TRBV5-6
J gene: TRBJ2-2
CDR3 protein: CASSPRWTNTGELFF
CDR3 DNA: TGTGCCAGCAGCCCCCGCTGGACAAACACCGGGGAGCTGTTTTTT

clone size: many
D gene: .
CDR3 length: 14
V gene: TRBV5-1
J gene: TRBJ2-7
CDR3 protein: CASSLVQGYYEQYF
CDR3 DNA: TGCGCCAGCAGCTTGGTGCAGGGCTACTACGAGCAGTACTTC

clone size: few
D gene: .
CDR3 length: 14
V gene: TRBV5-1
J gene: TRBJ2-7
CDR3 protein: CASSYLQGWHEQYF
CDR3 DNA: TGCGCCAGCAGCTACCTTCAGGGGTGGCACGAGCAGTACTTC

clone size: many
D gene: .
CDR3 length: 12
V gene: TRBV29-1
J gene: TRBJ1-1
CDR3 protein: CSAGTVNTEAFF
CDR3 DNA: TGCAGCGCCGGGACCGTAAACACTGAAGCTTTCTTT

clone size: many
D gene: TRBD1
CDR3 length: 12
V gene: TRBV5-5
J gene: TRBJ1-1
CDR3 protein: CASSSGTGGAFF
CDR3 DNA: TGTGCCAGCAGCTCCGGGACAGGAGGAGCTTTCTTT

clone size: many
D gene: .
CDR3 length: 12
V gene: TRBV5-6
J gene: TRBJ1-1
CDR3 protein: CASSLWDTEAFF
CDR3 DNA: TGTGCCAGCAGCTTGTGGGACACTGAAGCTTTCTTT

clone size: many
D gene: TRBD1
CDR3 length: 14
V gene: TRBV7-7
J gene: TRBJ2-5
CDR3 protein: CASSLTGQGETQYF
CDR3 DNA: TGTGCCAGCAGCCTGACAGGGCAGGGAGAGACCCAGTACTTC

clone size: few
D gene: .
CDR3 length: 17
V gene: TRBV12-3/TRBV12-4
J gene: TRBJ1-2
CDR3 protein: CASSLFPPSTANYGYTF
CDR3 DNA: TGTGCCAGCAGTTTGTTCCCTCCTTCGACAGCGAACTATGGCTACACCTTC

clone size: few
D gene: .
CDR3 length: 13
V gene: TRBV7-2
J gene: TRBJ1-1
CDR3 protein: CASSGGGNTEAFF
CDR3 DNA: TGTGCCAGCAGCGGGGGGGGTAACACTGAAGCTTTCTTT

clone size: .
D gene: .
CDR3 length: 18
V gene: TRBV7-8
J gene: TRBJ2-1
CDR3 protein: CASARALWGSYSYNEQFF
CDR3 DNA: TGTGCCAGCGCCCGGGCCCTGTGGGGATCTTATTCCTACAATGAGCAGTTCTTC

clone size: few
D gene: TRBD2
CDR3 length: 14
V gene: TRBV7-3
J gene: TRBJ2-7
CDR3 protein: CASSLRGGLYEQYF
CDR3 DNA: TGTGCCAGCAGCTTGCGCGGGGGGCTCTACGAGCAGTACTTC

clone size: many
D gene: TRBD2
CDR3 length: 15
V gene: TRBV5-1
J gene: TRBJ2-7
CDR3 protein: CASTGLAGASYEQYF
CDR3 DNA: TGCGCCAGCACCGGACTAGCGGGAGCCTCCTACGAGCAGTACTTC

clone size: .
D gene: .
CDR3 length: 15
V gene: TRBV15
J gene: TRBJ2-7
CDR3 protein: CATSRVGSGAYEQYF
CDR3 DNA: TGTGCCACCAGCAGAGTCGGTTCGGGGGCCTACGAGCAGTACTTC

clone size: few
D gene: TRBD2
CDR3 length: 15
V gene: TRBV12-3/TRBV12-4
J gene: TRBJ2-2
CDR3 protein: CASSIAGGPFGELFF
CDR3 DNA: TGTGCCAGCAGTATTGCGGGAGGGCCTTTCGGGGAGCTGTTTTTT

clone size: .
D gene: .
CDR3 length: 17
V gene: TRBV5-1
J gene: TRBJ1-1
CDR3 protein: CASSLGSIGGARTEAFF
CDR3 DNA: TGCGCCAGCAGCTTGGGAAGCATTGGGGGGGCGCGCACTGAAGCTTTCTTT

clone size: .
D gene: TRBD1
CDR3 length: 15
V gene: TRBV5-5
J gene: TRBJ1-6
CDR3 protein: CASSIGTGKNSPLHF
CDR3 DNA: TGTGCCAGCAGCATAGGGACAGGGAAGAATTCACCCCTCCACTTT

clone size: .
D gene: .
CDR3 length: 13
V gene: TRBV2
J gene: TRBJ2-3
CDR3 protein: CASPDWSTDTQYF
CDR3 DNA: TGTGCCAGTCCGGACTGGAGCACAGATACGCAGTATTTT

clone size: few
D gene: TRBD1
CDR3 length: 14
V gene: TRBV6-5
J gene: TRBJ1-2
CDR3 protein: CASSRTGQYYGYTF
CDR3 DNA: TGTGCCAGCAGTCGGACAGGGCAATACTATGGCTACACCTTC

clone size: few
D gene: TRBD1
CDR3 length: 19
V gene: TRBV27
J gene: TRBJ2-7
CDR3 protein: CASSSSTPQTGGFPYEQYF
CDR3 DNA: TGTGCCAGCAGTTCCTCGACACCACAGACAGGGGGATTCCCCTACGAGCAGTACTTC

clone size: many
D gene: TRBD1
CDR3 length: 14
V gene: TRBV18
J gene: TRBJ2-5
CDR3 protein: CASSPGQGVETQYF
CDR3 DNA: TGTGCCAGCAGTCCGGGACAGGGGGTTGAGACCCAGTACTTC

clone size: .
D gene: .
CDR3 length: 16
V gene: TRBV3-1
J gene: TRBJ2-7
CDR3 protein: CASSQVLTWSVGEQYF
CDR3 DNA: TGTGCCAGCAGCCAAGTATTAACGTGGAGTGTGGGGGAGCAGTACTTC

clone size: many
D gene: TRBD2
CDR3 length: 16
V gene: TRBV5-1
J gene: TRBJ2-2
CDR3 protein: CASSPLAGVNTGELFF
CDR3 DNA: TGCGCCAGCAGCCCTCTAGCGGGGGTTAACACCGGGGAGCTGTTTTTT